These 25 T cell receptor beta chains came from one sample sequenced in a study of T cell repertoires in cytomegalovirus infection. Their antigens are not known. TCRdb ran MiXCR on the reads and lists one entry per CDR3 protein. This sample has approximately 910,000 distinct CDR3 sequences, with around 32% found just once. The sequenced sample was cultured CD8+ T cells from PBMCs, obtained from culture after CMV antigen stimulation. The source is a human donor in good health (CMV status not recorded). Some clones in this sample may be carry-over from other donors' samples.

The V and J genes are TRBV27 and TRBJ2-7; the D gene is possibly TRBD1 (6 bases). The V end was cut by 8 bases, the J end by 2 bases, with 10 bases between. The CDR3 sequence is 12 residues long. Per the germline V gene, CDR1 is MNHEY and CDR2 is SMNVEV (reference sequence). CDR3 loop: CASPGQAYEQYF. The CDR3 nucleotides read TGTGCCAGCCCGGGACAAGCCTACGAGCAGTACTTC.

This clonotype was seen a handful of times. The CDR3 nucleotides are TGTGCCAGCAGTGAGGAGTGGAAACAGCCCCAGCATTTT. Amino acids: CASSEEWKQPQHF. The chain employs TRBV2 and TRBJ1-5; D unclear. Looked up from germline, CDR1 is SNHLY and CDR2 is FYNNEI. The CDR3 spans 13 residues. V lost 3 bases to trimming and J lost 7 bases, with 10 bases between them.

This clonotype was seen a few times. The chain has TRBV7-9 and TRBJ1-4, with TRBD1 as a possible D gene (6 bases). CDR1 SEHNR and CDR2 FQNEAQ come from the germline V gene (reference sequence). This CDR3 spans 16 amino acids. Trimming stripped 1 base from V and 5 bases from J, with 14 bases between. CDR3 coding DNA: TGTGCCAGCAGCTTAGGAAGGGGACAAGAAAATGAAAAACTGTTTTTT. Its translation is CASSLGRGQENEKLFF.

The chain links TRBV6-2 or TRBV6-3 to TRBJ2-1, with D possibly TRBD2 on 6 matching bases. Per germline, CDR1 MNHEY and CDR2 SVGEGT. V dropped 5 bases and J dropped 4 bases, with 18 bases sitting between them. This CDR3 contains 16 residues. CDR3 nucleotides: TGTGCCAGCAGTGCACATGGAGGCGGGGTTTACAATGAGCAGTTCTTC. It encodes CASSAHGGGVYNEQFF.

The rearrangement links TRBV4-1 to TRBJ2-7, with D perhaps matching TRBD1 (6 bases). CDR1 and CDR2 (germline): MGHRA, YSYEKL. V lost 0 bases and J lost 1, with 10 bases in between. The CDR3 has 15 residues. CDR3 loop: CASSQERQVSYEQYF. CDR3 nucleotide sequence: TGCGCCAGCAGCCAAGAAAGACAGGTTTCCTACGAGCAGTACTTC.

V and J are TRBV19 and TRBJ2-3; maybe TRBD1 (6 bases). CDR3 length: 16 amino acids. V was pared by 3 bases and J by 0 bases, with 13 bases between. Germline CDR1 LNHDA, CDR2 SQIVND (reference sequence). In nucleotides, the CDR3 is TGTGCCAGTAGTATTCCTGGGACATTTAGCACAGATACGCAGTATTTT. Its translation is CASSIPGTFSTDTQYF.

This clonotype has only a few counts. V gene TRBV27 combines with J gene TRBJ2-5; weak D call: TRBD1 (6 bases). Germline V gene lookup returns CDR1 MNHEY and CDR2 SMNVEV (reference sequence). The CDR3 covers 12 residues. Trimming removed 10 bases from V and 4 bases from J, with 13 bases in between. CDR3 bases: TGTGCCACCGCGCGAGGGGGAGAGACCCAGTACTTC. This codes for CATARGGETQYF.

This clonotype was seen many times. The chain recombines TRBV19 with TRBJ2-1; 12 bases agree with TRBD1. Trimming cost V 3 bases and J 8 bases; bases outside gene matches: 8. Germline CDR1 reads LNHDA; CDR2 reads SQIVND (reference sequence). The CDR3 length is 16 residues. This CDR3 is CASSIMGTGGLYEQFF. The CDR3 DNA sequence: TGTGCCAGTAGTATTATGGGGACAGGGGGCTTATATGAGCAGTTCTTC.

The chain uses TRBV7-9 and TRBJ2-3; D ambiguous. Germline CDR1 SEHNR, CDR2 FQNEAQ (reference sequence). V was clipped by 5 bases and J by 0 bases, with 18 bases between them. The CDR3 consists of 17 residues. CDR3 loop: CASSQPYRGPSTDTQYF. CDR3 nucleotides: TGTGCCAGCAGCCAACCGTACAGAGGCCCTAGCACAGATACGCAGTATTTT.

CDR3 in amino acids: CASSQDGIDTVANTGELFF. CDR3 DNA sequence: TGCGCCAGCAGCCAAGATGGTATCGACACCGTCGCGAACACCGGGGAGCTGTTTTTT. The rearrangement uses TRBV4-3 and TRBJ2-2, with D hard to call. CDR1 is LGHNA, CDR2 YSLEER, per germline. The CDR3 extends over 19 amino acids. Trimming took 0 bases from V and 0 from J, leaving 17 bases between them.

The chain carries TRBV7-9 and TRBJ1-1, with no clear D. The CDR3 totals 13 residues. V was clipped by 5 bases and J by 7 bases, with 14 bases between them. Germline lookup yields CDR1 SEHNR and CDR2 FQNEAQ (reference sequence). CDR3 residues: CASSAPGRYEAFF. In nucleotides, the CDR3 is TGTGCCAGCAGCGCCCCCGGGAGATATGAAGCTTTCTTT.

This clonotype was counted a few times. The gene calls are TRBV7-2 and TRBJ2-1, with a weak D call TRBD2 (6 bases). Trimming stripped 4 bases from V and 10 bases from J, with 20 bases between. Per the germline V gene, CDR1 is SGHTA and CDR2 is FQGNSA. This CDR3 spans 15 amino acids. CDR3 DNA: TGTGCCAGCAGCTCGCGCGGGGCGACTAGACGCGAGCAGTTCTTC. This translates into CASSSRGATRREQFF.

This clonotype was recorded a few times. The V and J genes are TRBV7-9 and TRBJ2-1, with TRBD2 matching 16 bases. CDR1 is SEHNR and CDR2 is FQNEAQ in the germline V gene (reference sequence). The CDR3 is 20 residues long. With V trimmed by 10 bases and J by 0 bases, 15 bases remained unmatched. The CDR3 region has the DNA TGTGCCATAGGGGGTCTCGGGACTAGCGGGGGGGCGAGCTCCTACAATGAGCAGTTCTTC. It codes for CAIGGLGTSGGASSYNEQFF.

This clonotype showed up just once. This chain joins TRBV6-5 and TRBJ2-7, with TRBD2 as a possible D gene (5 bases). Germline lookup yields CDR1 MNHEY and CDR2 SVGAGI. There are 14 residues in the CDR3. The CDR3 nucleotides read TGTGCCAACAGTTACTCGGGGATAGGACACGAGCAGTACGTC. It yields the protein CANSYSGIGHEQYV.

For the CDR3, the DNA is TGTGCCAGCTCACCATGGGCCATCCCGAGCACTGAAGCTTTCTTT. Its translation is CASSPWAIPSTEAFF. This rearrangement joins TRBV18 to TRBJ1-1; no firm D call. Per germline, CDR1 KGHSH and CDR2 LQKENI. CDR3 size: 15 residues. Between the trimmed V and J ends, which lost 2 bases and 4 bases, there was a span of 14 bases.

This clonotype has just a few counts. The chain is built from TRBV12-5 and TRBJ2-1; weak D call: TRBD2 (5 bases). The CDR3 is 15 amino acids. From germline, CDR1 is LGHNT and CDR2 FRNRAP. V lost 5 bases to trimming and J lost 8 bases, with 19 bases between them. The CDR3 nucleotides are TGTGCTAGTGGTCCCGCGGACTCGGGGATCCATGAGCAGTTCTTC. Protein sequence: CASGPADSGIHEQFF.

This clonotype was recorded a few times. J is TRBJ2-5 and V is TRBV4-3, with a weak D call TRBD2 (5 bases). Germline V gives CDR1 LGHNA, CDR2 YSLEER. The V end lost 0 bases, the J end lost 7 bases, and 15 bases lay between the germline ends. The CDR3 extends over 15 amino acids. The CDR3 nucleotides are TGCGCCAGCAGCCAAGATAGGGCTAGCATGGTGACCCAGTACTTC. Amino acid sequence: CASSQDRASMVTQYF.

The V and J genes are TRBV2 and TRBJ1-1; tentative D call: TRBD1 (6 bases). This CDR3 comprises 15 residues. The germline gives CDR1 SNHLY, CDR2 FYNNEI. The V end was cut by 1 base, the J end by 3 bases, with 12 bases between. CDR3 in amino acids: CASSEDQGRDTEAFF. The CDR3 coding sequence is TGTGCCAGCAGTGAAGATCAGGGGCGGGACACTGAAGCTTTCTTT.

This clonotype showed up just a few times. The rearrangement uses TRBV6-5 and TRBJ1-2; no clear D gene. Germline V lookup: CDR1 MNHEY, CDR2 SVGAGI. This CDR3 region has 12 residues. Trimming took off 6 bases at V and 8 bases at J, with 13 bases between the two ends. CDR3 bases: TGTGCCAGCAGGACGGGGAGCGGGGGCTACACCTTC. This gives the protein CASRTGSGGYTF.

Of note for this clonotype: A read error may be the cause here, since a much bigger clone is one base away. The chain employs TRBV7-6 and TRBJ2-2; 14 bases are a match to TRBD2. This CDR3 is 17 amino acids long. The germline gives CDR1 SGHVS, CDR2 FNYEAQ. This CDR3 is CASSKGTSGGFTGELVF. CDR3 nucleotides: TGTGCTAGCAGCAAAGGGACTAGCGGGGGTTTCACCGGGGAGCTGGTTTTT.

V and J are TRBV6-2 or TRBV6-3 and TRBJ2-1, with 11 bases aligning to TRBD2. V shed 7 bases and J 7 bases; nucleotides not matched to a gene: 9. Germline assignment: CDR1 MNHEY and CDR2 SVGEGT. There are 15 residues in the CDR3. The CDR3 sequence: CASTPLAGGGNEQFF. The DNA of the CDR3 is TGTGCCAGCACCCCATTAGCGGGGGGGGGGAATGAGCAGTTCTTC.

V gene TRBV6-6 combines with J gene TRBJ2-7, with 8 positions matching TRBD2. Germline loops: CDR1 MNHNY, CDR2 SVGAGI (reference sequence). The CDR3 has 16 amino acids. V lost 4 bases to trimming and J lost 0 bases; unmatched junction nucleotides: 8. The CDR3 spells CASSWGLGTSSYEQYF. The CDR3, as DNA: TGTGCCAGCAGTTGGGGGTTGGGGACTAGCTCCTACGAGCAGTACTTC.

Notes on this clonotype: Relative to the germline gene, one junction end is altered; a read error may explain this. The chain is built from TRBV27 and TRBJ2-5; TRBD2 is a possible D gene (6 bases). The CDR3 consists of 13 residues. Germline lookup yields CDR1 MNHEY and CDR2 SMNVEV (reference sequence). CDR3 in amino acids: CASSLHSRETRYF. The CDR3 nucleotides read TGTGCCAGCAGTTTACACTCACGGGAGACCCGGTACTTC.

This clonotype has at least ten counts. The chain links TRBV7-9 to TRBJ1-1; D is unresolved. Trimming cost V 6 bases and J 4 bases, with 9 bases left between them. Germline assignment: CDR1 SEHNR and CDR2 FQNEAQ (reference sequence). This CDR3 contains 12 residues. The CDR3 DNA follows: TGTGCCAGCAGTCCCGTGGGCACTGAAGCTTTCTTT. The encoded protein is CASSPVGTEAFF.

The CDR3 DNA reads as TGTGCCAGCAGCCTACAGGGACGCAATTCACCCCTCCACTTT. Its protein product is CASSLQGRNSPLHF. V gene TRBV11-2 combines with J gene TRBJ1-6; a possible D gene is TRBD1 (6 bases). The CDR3 runs 14 residues. Trimming shortened V by 5 bases and J by 7 bases, and 12 bases separated the two germline ends. From germline, CDR1 is SGHAT and CDR2 FQNNGV.